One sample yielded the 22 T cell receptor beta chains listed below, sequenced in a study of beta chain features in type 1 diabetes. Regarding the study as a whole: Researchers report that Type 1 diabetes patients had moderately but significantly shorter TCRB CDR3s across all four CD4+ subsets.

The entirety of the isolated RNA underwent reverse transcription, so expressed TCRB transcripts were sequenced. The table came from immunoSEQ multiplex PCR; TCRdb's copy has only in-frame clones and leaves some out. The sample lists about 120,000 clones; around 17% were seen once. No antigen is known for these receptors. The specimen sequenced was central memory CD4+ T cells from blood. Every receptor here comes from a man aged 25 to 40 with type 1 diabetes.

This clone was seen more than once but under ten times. CDR3 sequence reads: CASKDRSTPNYGYTF. The CDR3 nucleotides are TGTGCCAGCAAGGACAGATCTACTCCTAACTATGGCTACACCTTC. This chain connects TRBV2 to TRBJ1-2; a possible D gene is TRBD1 (6 bases). V was cut by 7 bases and J by 0 bases, with 15 bases left in between. Germline CDR1 is SNHLY and CDR2 is FYNNEI. The CDR3 has 15 residues.

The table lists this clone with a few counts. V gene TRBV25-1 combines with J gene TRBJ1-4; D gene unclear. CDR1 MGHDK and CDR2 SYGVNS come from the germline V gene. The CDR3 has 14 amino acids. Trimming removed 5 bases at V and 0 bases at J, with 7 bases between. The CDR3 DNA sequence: TGTGCCAGCAGTCCGCGGACAACTAATGAAAAACTGTTTTTT. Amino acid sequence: CASSPRTTNEKLFF.

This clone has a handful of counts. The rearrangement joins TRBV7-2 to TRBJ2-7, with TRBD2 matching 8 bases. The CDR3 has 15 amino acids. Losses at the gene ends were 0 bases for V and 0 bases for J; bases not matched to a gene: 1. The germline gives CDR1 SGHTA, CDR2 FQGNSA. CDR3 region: CASSLASGSSYEQYF. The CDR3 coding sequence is TGTGCCAGCAGCTTAGCCAGCGGGAGCTCCTACGAGCAGTACTTC.

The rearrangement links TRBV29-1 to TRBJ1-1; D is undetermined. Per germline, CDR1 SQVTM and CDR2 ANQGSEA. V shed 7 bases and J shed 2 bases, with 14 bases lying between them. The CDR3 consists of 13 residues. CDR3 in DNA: TGCAGCGCTTGCCTGGACGGAAACACTGAAGCTTTCTTT. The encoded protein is CSACLDGNTEAFF.

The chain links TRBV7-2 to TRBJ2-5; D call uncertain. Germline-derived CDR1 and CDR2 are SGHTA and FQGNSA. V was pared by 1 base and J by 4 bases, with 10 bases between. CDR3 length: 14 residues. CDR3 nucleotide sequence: TGTGCCAGCAGCTTAGTTCTAGGGCTAGAGACCCAGTACTTC. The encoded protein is CASSLVLGLETQYF.

The CDR3 bases are TGTGCCAGCAGCTCCTTGACGGGAGTGGGAGAGACCCAGTACTTC. As protein: CASSSLTGVGETQYF. This sequence joins TRBV7-2 and TRBJ2-5, with a possible D match to TRBD2 (6 bases). The CDR3 totals 15 residues. V was trimmed by 4 bases and J by 4 bases, leaving 16 bases between them. Germline assignment: CDR1 SGHTA and CDR2 FQGNSA.

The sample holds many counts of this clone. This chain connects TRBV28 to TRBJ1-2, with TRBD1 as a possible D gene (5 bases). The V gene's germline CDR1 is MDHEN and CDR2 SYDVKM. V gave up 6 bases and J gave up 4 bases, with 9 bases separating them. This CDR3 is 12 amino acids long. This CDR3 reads CASSLGRYGYTF. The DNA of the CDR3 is TGTGCCAGCAGCTTGGGACGCTATGGCTACACCTTC.

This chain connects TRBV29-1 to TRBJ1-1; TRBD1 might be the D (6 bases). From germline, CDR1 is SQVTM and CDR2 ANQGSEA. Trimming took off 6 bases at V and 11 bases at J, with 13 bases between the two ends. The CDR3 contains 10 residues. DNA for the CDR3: TGCAGCGTACGGCGGACAGTCGCTTTCTTT. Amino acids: CSVRRTVAFF.

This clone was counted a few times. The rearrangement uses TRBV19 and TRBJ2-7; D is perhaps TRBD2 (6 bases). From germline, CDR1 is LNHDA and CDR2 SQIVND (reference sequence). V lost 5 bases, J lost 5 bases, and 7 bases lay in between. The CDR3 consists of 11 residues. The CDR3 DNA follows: TGTGCCAGTAGTGGCGGGGACGAGCAGTACTTC. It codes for CASSGGDEQYF.

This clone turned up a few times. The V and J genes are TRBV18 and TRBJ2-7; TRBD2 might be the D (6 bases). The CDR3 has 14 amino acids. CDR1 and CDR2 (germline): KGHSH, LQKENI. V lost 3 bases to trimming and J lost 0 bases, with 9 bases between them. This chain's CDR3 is CASSPSRGSYEQYF. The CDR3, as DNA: TGTGCCAGCTCACCCTCGCGGGGCTCCTACGAGCAGTACTTC.

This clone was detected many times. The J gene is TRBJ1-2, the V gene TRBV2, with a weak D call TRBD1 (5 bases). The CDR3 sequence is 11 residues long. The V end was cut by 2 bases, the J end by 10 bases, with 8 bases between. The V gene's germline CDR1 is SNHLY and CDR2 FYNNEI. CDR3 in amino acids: CASSETGSYTF. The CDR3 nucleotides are TGTGCCAGCAGTGAAACAGGCTCCTACACCTTC.

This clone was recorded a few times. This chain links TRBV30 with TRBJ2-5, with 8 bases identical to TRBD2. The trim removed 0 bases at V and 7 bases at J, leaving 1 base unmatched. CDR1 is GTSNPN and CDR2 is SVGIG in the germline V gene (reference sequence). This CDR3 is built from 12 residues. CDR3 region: CAWSVSGGTQYF. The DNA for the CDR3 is TGTGCCTGGAGTGTAAGCGGGGGGACCCAGTACTTC. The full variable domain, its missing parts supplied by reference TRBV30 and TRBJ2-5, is SQTIHQWPATLVQPVGSPLSLECTVEGTSNPNLYWYRQAAGRGLQLLFYSVGIGQISSEVPQNLSASRPQDRQFILSSKKLLLSDSGFYLCAWSVSGGTQYFGPGTRLLVL.

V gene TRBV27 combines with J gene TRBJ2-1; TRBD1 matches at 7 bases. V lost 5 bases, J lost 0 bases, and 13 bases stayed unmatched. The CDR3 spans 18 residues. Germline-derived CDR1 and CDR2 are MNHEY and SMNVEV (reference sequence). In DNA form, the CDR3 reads TGTGCCAGCAGTCCCCTCCCTCCGGGACAGAGCTCCTACAATGAGCAGTTCTTC. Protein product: CASSPLPPGQSSYNEQFF.

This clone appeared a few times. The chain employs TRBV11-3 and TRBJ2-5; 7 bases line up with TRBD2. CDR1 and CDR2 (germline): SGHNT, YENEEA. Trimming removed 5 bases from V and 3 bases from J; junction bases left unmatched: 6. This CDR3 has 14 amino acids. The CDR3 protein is CASSPGTTEETQYF. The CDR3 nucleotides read TGTGCCAGCAGCCCTGGGACTACGGAAGAGACCCAGTACTTC.

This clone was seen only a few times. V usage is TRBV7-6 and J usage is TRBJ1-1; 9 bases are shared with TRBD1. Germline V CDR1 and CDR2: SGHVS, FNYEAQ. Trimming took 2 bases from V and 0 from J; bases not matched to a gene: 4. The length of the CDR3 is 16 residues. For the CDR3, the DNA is TGTGCCAGCAGCTTAATGACAGGGGGTTTGAACACTGAAGCTTTCTTT. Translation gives CASSLMTGGLNTEAFF.

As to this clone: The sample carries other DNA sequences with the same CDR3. In nucleotides, the CDR3 is TGCGCCAGCAGCTCGGGACAGCCAAACACTGAAGCTTTCTTT. It codes for CASSSGQPNTEAFF. The rearrangement uses TRBV5-1 and TRBJ1-1; 7 bases map to TRBD1. The CDR3 sequence is 14 residues long. V lost 3 bases and J lost 2; bases outside the gene matches: 4. The germline V gene has CDR1 SGHRS and CDR2 YFSETQ.

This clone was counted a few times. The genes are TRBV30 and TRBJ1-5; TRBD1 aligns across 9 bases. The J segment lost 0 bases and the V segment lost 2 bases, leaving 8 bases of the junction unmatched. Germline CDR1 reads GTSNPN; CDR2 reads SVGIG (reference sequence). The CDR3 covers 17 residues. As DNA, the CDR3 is TGTGCCTGGAGTCCGGACAGGGGATCTTTTAGCAATCAGCCCCAGCATTTT. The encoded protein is CAWSPDRGSFSNQPQHF.

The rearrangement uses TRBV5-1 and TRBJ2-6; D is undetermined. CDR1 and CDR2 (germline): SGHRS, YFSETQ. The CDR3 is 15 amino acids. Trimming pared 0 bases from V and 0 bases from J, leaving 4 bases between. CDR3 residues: CASSLVISGANVLTF. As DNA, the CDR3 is TGCGCCAGCAGCTTGGTGATCTCTGGGGCCAACGTCCTGACTTTC.

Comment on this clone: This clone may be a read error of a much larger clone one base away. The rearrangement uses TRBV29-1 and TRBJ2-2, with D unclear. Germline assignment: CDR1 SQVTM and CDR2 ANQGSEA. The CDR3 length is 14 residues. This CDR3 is CSVDAQTNPGELFF. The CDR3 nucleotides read TGCAGCGTTGATGCCCAAACGAACCCCGGGGAGCTGTTTTTT.

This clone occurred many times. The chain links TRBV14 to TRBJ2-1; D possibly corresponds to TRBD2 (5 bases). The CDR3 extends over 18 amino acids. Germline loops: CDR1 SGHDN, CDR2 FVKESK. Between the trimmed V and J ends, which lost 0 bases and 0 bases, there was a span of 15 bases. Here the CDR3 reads CASSQERQPTSSYNEQFF. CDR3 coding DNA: TGTGCCAGCAGCCAAGAGAGGCAGCCCACTAGCTCCTACAATGAGCAGTTCTTC.

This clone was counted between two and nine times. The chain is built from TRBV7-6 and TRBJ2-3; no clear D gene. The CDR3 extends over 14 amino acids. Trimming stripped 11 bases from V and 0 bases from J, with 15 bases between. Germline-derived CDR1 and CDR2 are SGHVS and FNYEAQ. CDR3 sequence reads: CASRVGPSTDTQYF. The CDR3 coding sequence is TGTGCCTCAAGGGTAGGGCCGAGCACAGATACGCAGTATTTT.

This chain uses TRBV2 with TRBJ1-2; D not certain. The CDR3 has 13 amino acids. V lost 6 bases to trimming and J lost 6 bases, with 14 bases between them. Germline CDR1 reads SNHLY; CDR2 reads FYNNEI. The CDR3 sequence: CASSLTDGDGYTF. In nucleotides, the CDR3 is TGTGCCAGCAGCCTTACTGACGGAGATGGCTACACCTTC.